The entry that follows covers one T cell receptor (beta chain) sequence. Its specificity is not known. Amplification used 60 Vbeta primers and 13 Jbeta primers. Original methodology: Later, an analysis found about 80 million unique TCR beta chains, and roughly 9.9 million of these were shared. TCRdb's table, derived via immunoSEQ multiplex PCR, lists solely in-frame clones and lacks some. The V and J calls and clone size come from that table; D and trimming were worked out from the DNA. Among about 170,000 clones listed, around 74% were seen once. These data originate in a study of cytomegalovirus exposure and HLA in healthy donors. Study-wide points: DRB1 had the most TCR associations and HLA-C the fewest, a later analysis found, with rates varying by HLA locus. Sequencing depth across donors, presence/absence analyses assumed, was roughly uniform.

Per germline, CDR1 MNHEY and CDR2 SMNVEV (reference sequence). V was clipped by 5 bases and J by 11 bases; unmatched bases: 13. CDR3 length equals 15 residues. Sequences were obtained from PBMCs. This receptor was obtained from a female donor in good health and CMV-seronegative. The chain carries TRBV27 and TRBJ1-4; 8 bases agree with TRBD1. CDR3 sequence: CASSRQGSLQFKLFF. The CDR3 DNA sequence: TGTGCCAGCAGTCGACAGGGGAGTCTTCAGTTTAAACTGTTTTTT.